Each of the 18 T cell receptor beta chains below was sequenced from the same sample in a study of Ad26.COV2.S vaccination and SARS-CoV-2 variants. The assay was immunoSEQ multiplex PCR, and TCRdb's table has in-frame clones only and misses some. The table has over 200,000 clones, 88% seen once; the top ten hold approximately 11%. Treatment meaning: about 20 received Ad26.COV2.S at low or high dose, single or two shots; about 5 received placebo; per-sample allocation not given. Samples analyzed were those drawn on day 63 after the first vaccine or placebo injection. Material: peripheral blood, obtained in a trial of Ad26.COV2.S vaccine versus placebo. The source of these receptors is a person between 18 and 60 years old who received the Ad26.COV2.S COVID-19 vaccine or a placebo.

This clone was counted once. The V and J genes are TRBV24-1 and TRBJ2-4; D not resolved. CDR3 length equals 11 residues. The germline CDR1 and CDR2 sequences are KGHDR and SFDVKD. The V end was cut by 3 bases, the J end by 8 bases, with 4 bases between. The CDR3 reads CATSDGYIQYF. DNA of the CDR3: TGTGCCACCAGTGATGGATACATTCAGTACTTC.

In regard to this clone: Other DNA sequences in the same sample also yield this CDR3. The rearrangement links TRBV27 to TRBJ1-1, with D uncertain. From germline, CDR1 is MNHEY and CDR2 SMNVEV (reference sequence). The germline V and J ends were trimmed by 4 bases and 4 bases, with 13 bases remaining between them. The CDR3 loop spans 14 amino acids. The CDR3 here is CASSSSGGVTEAFF. CDR3 in DNA: TGTGCCAGCAGTTCATCTGGAGGTGTCACTGAAGCTTTCTTT.

V and J are TRBV10-1 and TRBJ2-7, with a tentative D call TRBD2 (5 bases). V was trimmed by 7 bases and J by 4 bases, leaving 14 bases between them. Germline V gene lookup returns CDR1 WNHNN and CDR2 SYGVQD (reference sequence). CDR3 size: 13 residues. CDR3 region: CASTRGSGYEQYF. CDR3 DNA sequence: TGCGCCAGCACCCGAGGGTCTGGGTACGAGCAGTACTTC.

This chain uses TRBV19 with TRBJ1-3; weak D call: TRBD1 (6 bases). Between the trimmed V and J ends, which lost 7 bases and 0 bases, there was a span of 16 bases. Germline V lookup: CDR1 LNHDA, CDR2 SQIVND (reference sequence). The CDR3 is 16 amino acids. For the CDR3, the DNA is TGTGCCAGTATCGCCGGGACATACTACTCTGGAAACACCATATATTTT. Its protein product is CASIAGTYYSGNTIYF.

Comments on this clone: The identical CDR3 is also encoded by other nucleotide sequences in the sample. The chain uses TRBV5-6 and TRBJ2-7; no firm D call. Germline-derived CDR1 and CDR2 are SGHDT and YYEEEE. The CDR3 is 13 residues long. V was clipped by 0 bases and J by 3 bases, with 7 bases between them. CDR3 protein: CASSLGQSYEQYF. The CDR3 nucleotides read TGTGCCAGCAGCTTGGGGCAGAGCTACGAGCAGTACTTC.

The CDR3 DNA follows: TGTGCCAGCAGTTCCCCGGGACGGCCGAATCAGCCCCAGCATTTT. Protein sequence: CASSSPGRPNQPQHF. This chain joins TRBV6-1 and TRBJ1-5, with D maybe TRBD1 (5 bases). This CDR3 region has 15 residues. CDR1 and CDR2 (germline): MNHNS, SASEGT. The V gene lost 5 bases and the J gene lost 4 bases, with 15 bases spanning the gap.

The chain recombines TRBV24-1 with TRBJ2-1; D is ambiguous. Germline V gene data show CDR1 as KGHDR and CDR2 as SFDVKD. V was pared by 1 base and J by 6 bases, with 6 bases between. The CDR3 consists of 13 residues. CDR3 coding DNA: TGTGCCACCAGTGATTTAAGGTCCAATGAGCAGTTCTTC. Protein product: CATSDLRSNEQFF.

V usage is TRBV7-3 and J usage is TRBJ2-2, with D possibly being TRBD1 or TRBD2 (5 bases each). The CDR3 is 16 residues long. The V and J ends lost 1 base and 0 bases respectively, with 9 bases between them. CDR1 SGHTA and CDR2 FQGTGA come from the germline V gene. The CDR3: CASSLRGTANTGELFF. DNA of the CDR3: TGTGCCAGCAGCTTAAGGGGGACGGCGAACACCGGGGAGCTGTTTTTT.

This chain connects TRBV30 to TRBJ1-5, with D possibly matching TRBD1 (5 bases). Germline CDR1 GTSNPN, CDR2 SVGIG (reference sequence). The CDR3 runs 13 residues. The germline V and J ends were trimmed by 3 bases and 5 bases, with 11 bases remaining between them. DNA for the CDR3: TGTGCCTGGAGCCCGTCAGGGTATCAGCCCCAGCATTTT. Protein: CAWSPSGYQPQHF.

The V gene is TRBV4-1, the J gene TRBJ2-3; possibly TRBD2 for D (7 bases). Germline CDR1 is MGHRA and CDR2 is YSYEKL. Trimming took 1 base from V and 4 from J, leaving 21 bases between them. The CDR3 is 18 residues long. The CDR3 loop is CASSQALGGVGKADTQYF. Here the CDR3 DNA reads TGCGCCAGCAGCCAAGCCCTAGGGGGGGTTGGGAAGGCAGATACGCAGTATTTT.

The V and J genes are TRBV7-2 and TRBJ2-2, with TRBD1 matching 10 bases. J gave up 6 bases and V 4 bases, and 5 bases lay outside the gene matches. Per the germline V gene, CDR1 is SGHTA and CDR2 is FQGNSA. The CDR3 extends over 15 amino acids. As DNA, the CDR3 is TGTGCCAGCAGCTCGGGACAGGGGTGGGCCGGGGAGCTGTTTTTT. It translates to CASSSGQGWAGELFF.

This chain uses TRBV7-2 with TRBJ2-5, with D perhaps TRBD1 (6 bases). Germline-derived CDR1 and CDR2 are SGHTA and FQGNSA. The V and J ends lost 1 base and 2 bases respectively, with 14 bases between them. The CDR3 is 16 residues long. CDR3 in amino acids: CASSLGAGVGQETQYF. The CDR3 nucleotides read TGTGCCAGCAGCTTAGGGGCAGGGGTAGGGCAAGAGACCCAGTACTTC. Looking up the rest from reference TRBV7-2 and TRBJ2-5 gives the full variable domain: GAGVSQSPSNKVTEKGKDVELRCDPISGHTALYWYRQSLGQGLEFLIYFQGNSAPDKSGLPSDRFSAERTGGSVSTLTIQRTQQEDSAVYLCASSLGAGVGQETQYFGPGTRLLVL.

The rearrangement links TRBV5-1 to TRBJ2-5; 10 bases match TRBD2. Germline V gene data show CDR1 as SGHRS and CDR2 as YFSETQ. The CDR3 totals 16 residues. Germline trimming cut 0 bases from V and 2 bases from J; bases unmatched to any gene: 4. The CDR3 DNA follows: TGCGCCAGCAGCTTGGTGGCAGCGGGAGGGCAAGAGACCCAGTACTTC. As protein: CASSLVAAGGQETQYF.

The chain joins TRBV28 to TRBJ1-1; D perhaps matches TRBD1 (5 bases). The CDR3 has 16 residues. Germline CDR1 and CDR2: MDHEN and SYDVKM. V was trimmed by 4 bases and J by 6 bases, leaving 21 bases between them. CDR3 region: CASSSLTVPIGAEAFF. CDR3 nucleotide sequence: TGTGCCAGCAGTTCCCTGACAGTCCCGATCGGGGCTGAAGCTTTCTTT.

V gene TRBV9 combines with J gene TRBJ2-3, with 10 bases fitting TRBD1. In germline, CDR1 is SGDLS, CDR2 YYNGEE. V lost 4 bases to trimming and J lost 6 bases; unmatched junction nucleotides: 8. This CDR3 region has 15 residues. DNA of the CDR3: TGTGCCAGCAGCCCGCGACAGGGGGCGACGGATACGCAGTATTTT. This translates into CASSPRQGATDTQYF.

The rearrangement uses TRBV7-3 and TRBJ2-5; 8 bases are a match to TRBD1. The CDR3 has 13 residues. Losses at the gene ends were 4 bases for V and 7 bases for J; bases not matched to a gene: 5. The germline gives CDR1 SGHTA, CDR2 FQGTGA. CDR3 loop: CASSSGGAGTQYF. The CDR3 region has the DNA TGTGCCAGCAGCTCAGGGGGCGCGGGGACCCAGTACTTC.

The chain combines TRBV9 with TRBJ2-7; no definite D call. The germline V gene encodes CDR1 SGDLS and CDR2 YYNGEE. Trimming removed 0 bases from V and 3 bases from J, with 16 bases in between. The CDR3 runs to 16 residues. The CDR3 reads CASSVGKEDGVYEQYF. CDR3 coding DNA: TGTGCCAGCAGCGTAGGGAAAGAGGACGGAGTCTACGAGCAGTACTTC.

This clone was seen once. V is TRBV6-5 and J is TRBJ1-1; D gene unclear. This CDR3 is built from 14 residues. Germline-derived CDR1 and CDR2 are MNHEY and SVGAGI. V was cut by 6 bases and J by 3 bases, with 14 bases left in between. This chain's CDR3 is CASRARRRDTEAFF. The DNA of the CDR3 is TGTGCCAGCAGAGCGAGAAGACGAGACACTGAAGCTTTCTTT.